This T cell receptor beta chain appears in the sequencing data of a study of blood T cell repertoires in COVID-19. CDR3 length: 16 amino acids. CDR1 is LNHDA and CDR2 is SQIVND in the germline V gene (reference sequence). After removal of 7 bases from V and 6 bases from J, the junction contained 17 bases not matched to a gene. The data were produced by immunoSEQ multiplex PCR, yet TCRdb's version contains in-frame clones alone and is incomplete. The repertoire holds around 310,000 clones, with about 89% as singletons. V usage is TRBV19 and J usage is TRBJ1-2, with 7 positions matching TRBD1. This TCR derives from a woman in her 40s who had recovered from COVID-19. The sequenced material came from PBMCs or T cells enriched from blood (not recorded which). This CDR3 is CASMSSTGQVWHGYTF. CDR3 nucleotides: TGTGCCAGTATGTCCTCGACTGGACAGGTGTGGCATGGCTACACCTTC. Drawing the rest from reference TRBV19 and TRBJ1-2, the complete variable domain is DGGITQSPKYLFRKEGQNVTLSCEQNLNHDAMYWYRQDPGQGLRLIYYSQIVNDFQKGDIAEGYSVSREKKESFPLTVTSAQKNPTAFYLCASMSSTGQVWHGYTFGSGTRLTVV.